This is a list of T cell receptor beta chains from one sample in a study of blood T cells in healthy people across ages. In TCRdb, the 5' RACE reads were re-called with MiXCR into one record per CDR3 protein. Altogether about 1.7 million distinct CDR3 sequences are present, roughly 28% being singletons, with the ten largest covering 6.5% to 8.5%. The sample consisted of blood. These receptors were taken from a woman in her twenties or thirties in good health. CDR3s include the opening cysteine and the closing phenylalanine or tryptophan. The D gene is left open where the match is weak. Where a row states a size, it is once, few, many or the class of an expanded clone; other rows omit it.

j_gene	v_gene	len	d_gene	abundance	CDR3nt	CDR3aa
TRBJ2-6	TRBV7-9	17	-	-	TGTGCCAGCGGCGCAGGGATTTCTACCTCTGGGGCCAACGTCCTGACTTTC	CASGAGISTSGANVLTF
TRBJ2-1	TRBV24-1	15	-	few	TGTGCCACCCAAGACGGGACCGATTCCTACAATGAGCAGTTCTTC	CATQDGTDSYNEQFF
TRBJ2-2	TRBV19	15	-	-	TGTGCCAGTATGAAAGGGCAGTCGAACACCGGGGAGCTGTTTTTT	CASMKGQSNTGELFF
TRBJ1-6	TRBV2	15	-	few	TGTGCCAGCAGTGAAGGAGGGTGGGGTAATTCACCCCTCCACTTT	CASSEGGWGNSPLHF
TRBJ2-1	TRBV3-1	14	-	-	TGTGCCAGCAGCCAAGGTTACGGGGACAATGAGCAGTTCTTC	CASSQGYGDNEQFF
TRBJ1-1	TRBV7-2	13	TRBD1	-	TGTGCCAGCAGCACCGGACAGGGACCGGAAGCTTTCTTT	CASSTGQGPEAFF
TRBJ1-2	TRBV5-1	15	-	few	TGCGCCAGCAGCCCCGCCGCGGGGGAAGGCTATGGCTACACCTTC	CASSPAAGEGYGYTF
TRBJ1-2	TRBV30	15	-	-	TGTGCCTGGAGTGTTATCCCAGGGGCTAACTATGGCTACACCTTC	CAWSVIPGANYGYTF
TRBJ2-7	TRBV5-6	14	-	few	TGTGCCAGCAGCTTTGGCACCACGTTCTACGAGCAGTACTTC	CASSFGTTFYEQYF
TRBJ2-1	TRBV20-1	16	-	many	TGCAGTGCTAGTTCCAATATGCGGCCCTCGAGAAATGAGCAGTTCTTC	CSASSNMRPSRNEQFF
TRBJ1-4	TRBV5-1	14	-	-	TGCGCCAGCAGCCCCTACAGGGTTAATGAAAAACTGTTTTTT	CASSPYRVNEKLFF
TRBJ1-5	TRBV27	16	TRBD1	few	TGTGCCAGCAGTTACACTTACAGGGGTGGTTTACAGCCCCAGCATTTT	CASSYTYRGGLQPQHF
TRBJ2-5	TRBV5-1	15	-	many	TGTGCCAGCAGCTTGTCGGGCAGGGGCCAAGAGACCCAGTACTTC	CASSLSGRGQETQYF
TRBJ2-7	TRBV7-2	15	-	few	TGTGCCAGCAGCCTTAAAGCTGTCGACCCCTACGAGCAGTACTTC	CASSLKAVDPYEQYF
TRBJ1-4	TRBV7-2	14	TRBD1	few	TGTGCCAGCAGCGGGGGGACAGATAATGAAAAACTGTTTTTT	CASSGGTDNEKLFF
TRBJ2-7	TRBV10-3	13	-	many	TGTGCCATCAGTTGGGACACCCCCTACGAGCAGTACTTC	CAISWDTPYEQYF
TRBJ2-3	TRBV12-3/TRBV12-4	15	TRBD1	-	TGTACCAGCAGTGGGACAGGGGGTAGCACAGATGCGCAGTATTTT	CTSSGTGGSTDAQYF
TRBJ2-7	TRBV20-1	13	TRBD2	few	TGCAGTGCTGTAGCGGGGGCGGGGCTCGAGCAGTACTTC	CSAVAGAGLEQYF
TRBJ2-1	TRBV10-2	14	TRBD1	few	TGCGCCAGCGGACAGGGAGAACTCTACAATGAGCAGTTCTTC	CASGQGELYNEQFF
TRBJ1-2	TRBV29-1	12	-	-	TGCAGCGTTGGAGGCCAGGCAGATGGCTACACCTTC	CSVGGQADGYTF
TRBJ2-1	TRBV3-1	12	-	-	TGTGCCAGCAGCCAATCCCAATTTGAGCAGTTCTTC	CASSQSQFEQFF
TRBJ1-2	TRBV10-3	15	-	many	TGTGCCATCAGGGCTGGGCCGCCTTTGGGCTATGGCTACACCTTC	CAIRAGPPLGYGYTF
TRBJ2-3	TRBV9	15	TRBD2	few	TGTGCCAGCAACCCGACTAGCGGGAGATTAGATACGCAGTATTTT	CASNPTSGRLDTQYF
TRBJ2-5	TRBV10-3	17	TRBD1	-	TGTGCCATCTGTGGAGACAGGGGGCAGTCAGAAAAAGAGACCCAGTACTTC	CAICGDRGQSEKETQYF
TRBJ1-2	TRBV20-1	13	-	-	TGCAGTGCTAGGCCGGATGCTAACTATGGCTACACCTTC	CSARPDANYGYTF
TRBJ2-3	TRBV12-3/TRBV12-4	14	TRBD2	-	TGTGCCAGCAGTCTAGCGGGGCCCACAGATGCGCAGTATTTT	CASSLAGPTDAQYF
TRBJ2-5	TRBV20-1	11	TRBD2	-	TGCAGTGCCCGAACTAGCGACAGCCAGTACTTC	CSARTSDSQYF
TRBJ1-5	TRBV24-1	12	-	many	TGTGCCACCAGTGATCCTAATCAGCCCCAGCATTTT	CATSDPNQPQHF
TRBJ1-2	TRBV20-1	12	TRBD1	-	TGCAGTGCTAGAACAGGGGCCTATGGCCACACCTTC	CSARTGAYGHTF
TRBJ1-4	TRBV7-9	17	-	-	TGTGCCAGCAGCTTAGTCGCAGCCGGGAATAATGATGAAAAACTGTTTTTT	CASSLVAAGNNDEKLFF
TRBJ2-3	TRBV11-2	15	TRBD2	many	TGTGCCAGCAGCCTGTCCGGGACTAGGGCAGATACGCAGTATTTT	CASSLSGTRADTQYF
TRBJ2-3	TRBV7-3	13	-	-	TGTGCCAGCAGCACTCAAGGGCCAGATACGCAGTATTTT	CASSTQGPDTQYF
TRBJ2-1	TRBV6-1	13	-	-	TGTGCCAGCATGGAAGTCCGCTACAATGAGCAGTTCTTC	CASMEVRYNEQFF
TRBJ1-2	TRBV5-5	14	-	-	TGTGCCAGCAGTGGCGAGCAGGACGGCTATGGCTACACCTTC	CASSGEQDGYGYTF
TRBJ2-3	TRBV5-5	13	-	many	TGTGCCAGCAGTCCTCCCCCCCCAGATACGCAGTATTTT	CASSPPPPDTQYF
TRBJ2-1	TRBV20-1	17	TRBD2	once	TGCAGTGCCGGACTAGCGGGGAGAATTAGCTCCTACAATGAGCAGTTCTTC	CSAGLAGRISSYNEQFF